The next 11 T cell receptor beta chains were all read from a single sample in a study of OX40 agonist ivuxolimab in advanced cancers. Libraries were constructed by the immunoSEQ multiplex PCR assay. TCRdb carries this immuneACCESS record with in-frame sequences only. Its versions omit some clonotypes, under half of them owing to an unresolved V gene in the studies checked, with the rest unexplained. This sample is represented by 30,000 to 35,000 clones; 80% to 90% of them were singletons. The ten largest clones add up to roughly 25% of the sample. The source was CD4+ or CD8+ T cells sorted from blood, collected in a trial of the OX40 agonist ivuxolimab. The source is an adult with an advanced solid tumor such as melanoma, head and neck, liver or kidney cancer.

The chain has TRBV28 and TRBJ1-5; no clear D. Germline V gene data show CDR1 as MDHEN and CDR2 as SYDVKM. Trimming removed 7 bases from V and 3 bases from J, with 7 bases in between. There are 12 residues in the CDR3. CDR3 protein: CASKGNNQPQHF. In nucleotides, the CDR3 is TGTGCCAGCAAGGGCAACAATCAGCCCCAGCATTTT.

Only one count was recorded for this clone. The chain joins TRBV6-1 to TRBJ1-4; a weak D match, TRBD1 (5 bases). CDR3 length: 14 residues. V dropped 6 bases and J dropped 8 bases, with 16 bases sitting between them. Germline V lookup: CDR1 MNHNS, CDR2 SASEGT. CDR3 sequence: CASRVGGDLEKLFF. The CDR3 region has the DNA TGTGCCAGCAGAGTAGGAGGGGATTTGGAAAAACTGTTTTTT.

J is TRBJ1-2 and V is TRBV6-5; D unresolved. V was trimmed by 6 bases and J by 2 bases, leaving 10 bases between them. Germline CDR1 reads MNHEY; CDR2 reads SVGAGI. This CDR3 comprises 13 residues. The chain's CDR3 is CASSEYFNYGYTF. The CDR3 region has the DNA TGTGCCAGCAGCGAATATTTCAACTATGGCTACACCTTC.

The chain is built from TRBV6-5 and TRBJ1-2; 8 positions match TRBD1. Germline V gene data show CDR1 as MNHEY and CDR2 as SVGAGI. The V and J ends lost 3 bases and 4 bases, in that order; junction bases with no gene match: 10. The CDR3 consists of 16 residues. CDR3 DNA sequence: TGTGCCAGCAGTTATACCCAAACAGGGGGAGGCTATGGCTACACCTTC. Protein: CASSYTQTGGGYGYTF.

The chain employs TRBV5-1 and TRBJ2-3; no reliable D call. The CDR3 length is 12 residues. The germline V gene has CDR1 SGHRS and CDR2 YFSETQ. Trimming stripped 2 bases from V and 5 bases from J, with 6 bases between. CDR3 DNA sequence: TGCGCCAGCAGCTTTATGGGAGATACGCAGTATTTT. This codes for CASSFMGDTQYF.

DNA of the CDR3: TGTGCCAGCAGTGTCTGGGGAGACAAAAACATTCAGTACTTC. Encoded protein: CASSVWGDKNIQYF. This chain uses TRBV2 with TRBJ2-4; tentatively, D is TRBD2 (5 bases). The CDR3 totals 14 residues. Trimming stripped 4 bases from V and 3 bases from J, with 10 bases between. Per the germline V gene, CDR1 is SNHLY and CDR2 is FYNNEI.

The CDR3 DNA reads TGTGCCAGCAGCATACTCCCGCGAGCCTTCGGGACCAATGAGCAGTTCTTC. It translates to CASSILPRAFGTNEQFF. V gene TRBV7-9 combines with J gene TRBJ2-1; D is perhaps TRBD1 or TRBD2 (5 bases each). Germline V CDR1 and CDR2: SEHNR, FQNEAQ (reference sequence). Trimming took off 5 bases at V and 6 bases at J, with 23 bases between the two ends. CDR3 size: 17 residues.

The V gene is TRBV7-2, the J gene TRBJ1-4; a weak D match, TRBD1 (6 bases). V was trimmed by 5 bases and J by 4 bases, leaving 8 bases between them. Germline values: CDR1 SGHTA, CDR2 FQGNSA. This CDR3 has 13 residues. In DNA, the CDR3 is TGTGCCAGCAGCCCGGACAGTAATGAAAAACTGTTTTTT. Amino acid sequence: CASSPDSNEKLFF.

The chain joins TRBV15 to TRBJ1-3, with D possibly matching TRBD1 (6 bases). CDR3 length: 16 amino acids. The germline V and J ends were trimmed by 0 bases and 4 bases, with 13 bases remaining between them. Germline V gene sequence: CDR1 LNHNV, CDR2 YYDKDF (reference sequence). CDR3 residues: CATSRDPGASGNTIYF. CDR3 bases: TGTGCCACCAGCAGAGATCCGGGGGCGTCGGGAAACACCATATATTTT.

The chain links TRBV9 to TRBJ1-3; TRBD1 is a possible D gene (6 bases). Germline CDR1 is SGDLS and CDR2 is YYNGEE. V was shortened by 3 bases and J by 4 bases, with 11 bases between the two germline ends. This CDR3 has 14 amino acids. CDR3 in DNA: TGTGCCAGCAGCGCCGGGGGGCGAGGAAACACCATATATTTT. Residues: CASSAGGRGNTIYF.

The CDR3 bases are TGTGCCATCACATTGAGAAGGGGCGAAGGGGGCTACACCTTC. Its translation is CAITLRRGEGGYTF. This chain uses TRBV28 with TRBJ1-2; D might be TRBD1 (5 bases). V was shortened by 10 bases and J by 8 bases, with 23 bases between the two germline ends. The CDR3 totals 14 residues. Germline V gene lookup returns CDR1 MDHEN and CDR2 SYDVKM.